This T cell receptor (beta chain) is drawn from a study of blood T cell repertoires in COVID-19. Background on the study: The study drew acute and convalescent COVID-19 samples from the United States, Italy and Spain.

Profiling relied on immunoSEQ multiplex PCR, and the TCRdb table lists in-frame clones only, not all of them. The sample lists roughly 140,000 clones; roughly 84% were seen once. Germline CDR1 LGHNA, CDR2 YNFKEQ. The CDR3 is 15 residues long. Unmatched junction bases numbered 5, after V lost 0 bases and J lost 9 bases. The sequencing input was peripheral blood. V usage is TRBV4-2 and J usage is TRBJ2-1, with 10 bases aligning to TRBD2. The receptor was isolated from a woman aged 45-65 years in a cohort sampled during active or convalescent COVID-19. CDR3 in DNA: TGTGCCAGCAGCCAAGATCGGCTAGCGGGGGCTGAGCAGTTCTTC. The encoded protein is CASSQDRLAGAEQFF.